One sample yielded the 15 T cell receptor beta chains listed below, sequenced in a study of blood T cell repertoires in COVID-19. Sequencing was performed with immunoSEQ multiplex PCR; in TCRdb, only in-frame clones are kept and a portion is missing. In the table there are 410,000 or so clones, 80% to 90% of which are singletons. What was sequenced was peripheral blood. Receptor source: a woman aged 25 to 39 with active or convalescent COVID-19.

The chain links TRBV4-1 to TRBJ1-5; D perhaps matches TRBD1 (5 bases). The CDR3 loop spans 16 amino acids. Germline values: CDR1 MGHRA, CDR2 YSYEKL. V was clipped by 3 bases and J by 3 bases, with 15 bases between them. The CDR3 protein is CASSHMGQGLNQPQHF. In nucleotides, the CDR3 is TGCGCCAGCAGCCACATGGGTCAGGGACTCAATCAGCCCCAGCATTTT.

The CDR3 here is CASSLVTGGSYNEQFF. The DNA of the CDR3 is TGTGCCAGCAGCTTAGTCACGGGGGGTTCCTACAATGAGCAGTTCTTC. The chain links TRBV7-9 to TRBJ2-1, with TRBD2 identical over 7 bases. CDR3 length: 16 amino acids. Germline values: CDR1 SEHNR, CDR2 FQNEAQ (reference sequence). With 1 base clipped from V and 1 base from J, the junction kept 4 bases outside the gene matches.

This rearrangement joins TRBV7-7 to TRBJ2-1; 10 nucleotides agree with TRBD1. Germline trimming cut 3 bases from V and 6 bases from J; bases unmatched to any gene: 5. The germline V gene encodes CDR1 SSHAT and CDR2 FNYEAQ (reference sequence). The CDR3 sequence is 15 residues long. The CDR3 DNA is TGTGCCAGCAGCTTGGGACAGGGGTCGTTCAATGAGCAGTTCTTC. Protein sequence: CASSLGQGSFNEQFF.

The chain carries TRBV30 and TRBJ2-3; tentative D call: TRBD2 (5 bases). This CDR3 has 15 amino acids. The V gene lost 2 bases and the J gene lost 4 bases, with 16 bases spanning the gap. Germline V CDR1 and CDR2: GTSNPN, SVGIG (reference sequence). CDR3 coding DNA: TGTGCCTGGAGTTGGGCATTAGCGTCCCCAGATACGCAGTATTTT. Protein product: CAWSWALASPDTQYF.

On this clone: One end of the junction varies from germline; a read error may be responsible. This sequence joins TRBV12-3 or TRBV12-4 and TRBJ1-2; TRBD1 matches 8 bases. This CDR3 is built from 12 residues. The CDR3 sequence: CASSRKQGVKGF. DNA for the CDR3: TGTGCCAGCAGTCGGAAACAGGGGGTCAAGGGCTTC.

This clone has only a few counts. The genes are TRBV2 and TRBJ1-5; D is perhaps TRBD1 (6 bases). Germline-derived CDR1 and CDR2 are SNHLY and FYNNEI. This CDR3 contains 16 residues. V was pared by 1 base and J by 11 bases, with 21 bases between. The CDR3 loop is CASSEVRVRGQGSQHF. As DNA, the CDR3 is TGTGCCAGCAGTGAAGTAAGGGTCAGGGGCCAGGGGTCCCAGCATTTT.

This chain joins TRBV5-1 and TRBJ1-4, with no clear D. Trimming pared 3 bases from V and 12 bases from J, leaving 21 bases between. This CDR3 has 15 amino acids. CDR1 and CDR2 from the germline V gene are SGHRS and YFSETQ. This CDR3 is CASSSGDLGVGELFF. Here the CDR3 DNA reads TGCGCCAGCAGCTCGGGTGACCTCGGGGTTGGTGAACTGTTTTTT.

The chain is built from TRBV11-3 and TRBJ2-1; D is possibly TRBD2 (6 bases). Germline CDR1 is SGHNT and CDR2 is YENEEA. The CDR3 is made up of 16 amino acids. V was clipped by 4 bases and J by 4 bases, with 17 bases between them. The CDR3 reads CASSWNSGLGYNEQFF. In DNA form, the CDR3 reads TGTGCCAGCAGCTGGAATAGCGGTCTTGGATACAATGAGCAGTTCTTC.

The gene calls are TRBV7-9 and TRBJ1-4; no clear D. Germline values: CDR1 SEHNR, CDR2 FQNEAQ (reference sequence). Trimming removed 5 bases from V and 4 bases from J, with 5 bases in between. This CDR3 has 12 amino acids. The CDR3 DNA reads TGTGCCAGCAGCCTCAGTAATGAAAAACTGTTTTTT. Translating gives CASSLSNEKLFF.

This rearrangement joins TRBV18 to TRBJ1-2; D remains ambiguous. Germline CDR1 and CDR2: KGHSH and LQKENI. Trimming cost V 3 bases and J 4 bases, with 12 bases left between them. The CDR3 extends over 14 amino acids. The CDR3 DNA reads TGTGCCAGCTCACCCGGGCGGGTTTCCTATGGCTACACCTTC. Protein: CASSPGRVSYGYTF.

This chain connects TRBV7-2 to TRBJ2-1, with 9 bases matching TRBD1. Germline V lookup: CDR1 SGHTA, CDR2 FQGNSA. V was clipped by 5 bases and J by 0 bases; unmatched bases: 8. The CDR3 is 17 residues long. CDR3 sequence (DNA): TGTGCCAGCAGCCCCGGACAGGGGAGGGCCTCCTACAATGAGCAGTTCTTC. It translates to CASSPGQGRASYNEQFF.

This chain uses TRBV21-1 with TRBJ1-5. TRBV21-1 is a pseudogene. CDR3 size: 17 residues. CDR3 residues: CASSKRRGRSSNQPQHF. The CDR3 bases are TGTGCCAGCAGCAAGAGGAGGGGAAGGTCAAGCAATCAGCCCCAGCATTTT.

This rearrangement joins TRBV5-1 to TRBJ2-1; tentative D call: TRBD2 (6 bases). Per germline, CDR1 SGHRS and CDR2 YFSETQ. The CDR3 consists of 13 residues. Trimming took off 0 bases at V and 10 bases at J, with 11 bases between the two ends. Here the CDR3 DNA reads TGCGCCAGCAGCTTGGCGGAGCGGGTGGAGCAGTTCTTC. Amino acids: CASSLAERVEQFF.

The chain employs TRBV10-3 and TRBJ1-6; TRBD1 agrees at 7 bases. CDR1 and CDR2 from the germline V gene are ENHRY and SYGVKD. This CDR3 is 14 amino acids long. The V and J ends lost 2 bases and 7 bases, in that order; junction bases with no gene match: 2. This CDR3 is CAISEVRGNSPLHF. The CDR3 bases are TGTGCCATCAGTGAGGTCAGGGGGAATTCACCCCTCCACTTT.

Here the CDR3 reads CASSVTGISNQPQHF. In DNA form, the CDR3 reads TGTGCCAGTAGTGTAACAGGGATTAGCAATCAGCCCCAGCATTTT. V is TRBV19 and J is TRBJ1-5; possible D gene TRBD1, 6 bases. The CDR3 has 15 amino acids. V lost 5 bases and J lost 0, with 11 bases in between. Germline values: CDR1 LNHDA, CDR2 SQIVND (reference sequence). The full variable domain, with the rest looked up from reference TRBV19 and TRBJ1-5, is DGGITQSPKYLFRKEGQNVTLSCEQNLNHDAMYWYRQDPGQGLRLIYYSQIVNDFQKGDIAEGYSVSREKKESFPLTVTSAQKNPTAFYLCASSVTGISNQPQHFGDGTRLSIL.